A selection of T cell receptor beta chains follows, all from one sample in a study of CD8+ T cells in alopecia areata. Assay: immunoSEQ multiplex PCR; the TCRdb copy retains only in-frame clones and omits some. The data show 200,000 or so clones, more than 45% seen once. Sequenced here: CD4+ T cells sorted from blood, sampled at week 24, from a patient treated with tofacitinib. These receptors originate from a human donor with alopecia areata. CDR3s include the opening cysteine and the closing phenylalanine or tryptophan. The order of the fields is clone size, CDR3 length, J gene, V gene, D gene, CDR3 DNA, CDR3 protein. D genes are given only for firm matches. Only some rows state a clone size, as once, few, many or a class for expanded clones.

>NA|13|TRBJ2-5|TRBV5-1|TRBD2
TGCGCCAGCAGCTCTAGCGGGGAAGAGACCCAGTACTTC
CASSSSGEETQYF
>NA|13|TRBJ1-1|TRBV11-1|NA
TGTGCCAGCAGCCAGCTACAGGGAACTGAAGCTTTCTTT
CASSQLQGTEAFF
>NA|17|TRBJ1-5|TRBV7-2|TRBD1
TGTGCCAGCAGCCCAAAGCCGACACAGGGGGCTGGGCAGCCCCAGCATTTT
CASSPKPTQGAGQPQHF
>NA|15|TRBJ1-2|TRBV6-6|NA
TGTGCCAGCAGTAAACCGACAGTTTCCTACTATGGCTACACCTTC
CASSKPTVSYYGYTF
>NA|17|TRBJ2-7|TRBV7-2|TRBD2
TGTGCCAGCAGCTTCTCCCTCCTGACTAGCGGGGGCGACGAGCAGTACTTC
CASSFSLLTSGGDEQYF
>few|13|TRBJ2-2|TRBV29-1|NA
TGCAGCGTAAAACCAGGGTTTGCCGGGGAGCTGTTTTTT
CSVKPGFAGELFF
>NA|14|TRBJ2-3|TRBV5-1|TRBD2
TGCGCCAGCAGAGGACTAGCGGGAACAGATACGCAGTATTTT
CASRGLAGTDTQYF
>NA|18|TRBJ1-5|TRBV4-1|NA
TGCGCCAGCAGCCAAGATTGGTTACAGGGAGTCGGCAATCAGCCCCAGCATTTT
CASSQDWLQGVGNQPQHF
>few|15|TRBJ2-7|TRBV30|TRBD2
TGTGCCTGGAGTTTAGGACTAGCGGGAGTGGAAGAGCAGTACTTC
CAWSLGLAGVEEQYF
>few|11|TRBJ2-5|TRBV14|NA
TGTGCCAGCAGCCACTACGAGACCCAGTACTTC
CASSHYETQYF
>NA|14|TRBJ1-2|TRBV25-1|NA
TGTGCCAGCAGTGACCCGGGACAATCAATCGGCTACACCTTC
CASSDPGQSIGYTF
>few|14|TRBJ1-1|TRBV5-1|NA
TGCGCCAGCAGCCCCGGGAGCCAAAACACTGAAGCTTTCTTT
CASSPGSQNTEAFF
>many|13|TRBJ2-7|TRBV7-9|TRBD1
TGTGCCAGCCTGGGGACAGGGAATGGCGAGCAGTACTTC
CASLGTGNGEQYF
>NA|16|TRBJ2-2|TRBV6-5|TRBD2
TGTGCCAGCAGTTTCCCAGCGGGGACGCACACCGGGGAGCTGTTTTTT
CASSFPAGTHTGELFF
>NA|12|TRBJ2-3|TRBV18|NA
TGTGCCAGCTCATCCAGGTTGAATACGCAGTATTTT
CASSSRLNTQYF
>few|12|TRBJ1-4|TRBV15|NA
TGTGCCACCAGCCTCAGACGCGAAAAACTGTTTTTT
CATSLRREKLFF
>NA|13|TRBJ2-1|TRBV27|NA
TGTGCCAGCAGACGTAGCGGAGGGGATGAGCAGTTCTTC
CASRRSGGDEQFF
>NA|10|TRBJ1-2|TRBV20-1|NA
TGCAGTGTTGCTAACTATGGCTACACCTTC
CSVANYGYTF
>NA|13|TRBJ2-5|TRBV7-2|NA
TGTGCCAGCAGCTTAGGATTTGAAGAGACCCAGTACTTC
CASSLGFEETQYF
>NA|16|TRBJ1-5|TRBV19|TRBD1
TGTGCCAGTAGTATAAACCCGGGACAGTTCAATCAGCCCCAGCATTTT
CASSINPGQFNQPQHF
>NA|16|TRBJ1-2|TRBV29-1|TRBD1
TGCAGCGCTAGAGGGGAGACAGGGGGCGATGACTATGGCTACACCTTC
CSARGETGGDDYGYTF
>few|16|TRBJ2-1|TRBV28|TRBD2
TGTGCCAGCAGCCCAGGACTAGCGGGAGGGGGCAAGGAGCAGTTCTTC
CASSPGLAGGGKEQFF
>NA|13|TRBJ2-5|TRBV2|TRBD1
TGTGCCAGCACCGGGACAGGGGAGGAGACCCAGTACTTC
CASTGTGEETQYF
>NA|14|TRBJ1-1|TRBV19|NA
TGTGCCAGTAGTATGAGGGCCGGCGGGTCAGAAGCTTTCTTT
CASSMRAGGSEAFF
>NA|13|TRBJ1-1|TRBV2|NA
TGTGCCAGCACTGGAGAGGGGAACACTGAAGCTTTCTTT
CASTGEGNTEAFF
>NA|13|TRBJ2-7|TRBV28|TRBD1
TGTGCCAGCAGTCACGGGACAGACTACGAGCAGTACTTC
CASSHGTDYEQYF
>NA|12|TRBJ2-3|TRBV2|TRBD1
TGTGCCAGTAAGGGGGCCGAGGATACGCAGTATTTT
CASKGAEDTQYF
>few|11|TRBJ2-1|TRBV30|NA
TGTGCCTGGAGTGTTAACTGGGAGCAGTTCTTC
CAWSVNWEQFF
>few|15|TRBJ2-7|TRBV7-2|TRBD1
TGTGCCAGCAGCTTAGAGGGACAGAGCTCCTACGAGCAGTACTTC
CASSLEGQSSYEQYF
>NA|15|TRBJ1-5|TRBV10-3|TRBD1
TGTGCCATCAGTCCTACAGGGGTAAGCAATCAGCCCCAGCATTTT
CAISPTGVSNQPQHF
>few|16|TRBJ2-5|TRBV10-3|TRBD1
TGTGCCATCAGTGGATACCCCGAGACAGGGGGAGAGACCCAGTACTTC
CAISGYPETGGETQYF
>NA|14|TRBJ1-5|TRBV6-6|TRBD1
TGTGCCAGCAGCCCACAGGGGAGCAATCAGCCCCAGCATTTT
CASSPQGSNQPQHF
>NA|15|TRBJ2-1|TRBV30|TRBD2
TGTGCCTGGAAGTCGGGACTAGTGTCCTACAATGAGCAGTTCTTC
CAWKSGLVSYNEQFF
>few|10|TRBJ2-3|TRBV20-1|NA
TGCACCTCTGGTCGGGATACGCAGTATTTT
CTSGRDTQYF
>once|13|TRBJ1-1|TRBV2|NA
TGTGCCAGCAGTGACATGTTGAACACTGAAGCTTTCTTT
CASSDMLNTEAFF
>NA|14|TRBJ2-1|TRBV29-1|TRBD2
TGCAGCGCAAACGGGAGGGCCGAGGGTAATGAGCAGTTCTTC
CSANGRAEGNEQFF
>NA|12|TRBJ1-1|TRBV30|NA
TGTGCCTGGAGGGGTGGCCAAGAGGGAGCTTTCTTT
CAWRGGQEGAFF
>NA|15|TRBJ2-3|TRBV14|NA
TGTGCCAGCAGCCCGTACTCAGCTAGCACAGATACGCAGTATTTT
CASSPYSASTDTQYF
>NA|16|TRBJ2-5|TRBV28|NA
TGTGCCAGCAGTTGGACCGGGACCAGGATCCAAGAGACCCAGTACTTC
CASSWTGTRIQETQYF
>NA|15|TRBJ1-1|TRBV6-5|NA
TGTGCCAGCAGTTACGACCGGAGTGGGGGCACTGAAGCTTTCTTT
CASSYDRSGGTEAFF
>NA|12|TRBJ1-1|TRBV10-3|NA
TGTGCCATCAGAGTACCAAACACTGAAGCTTTCTTT
CAIRVPNTEAFF
>NA|15|TRBJ2-5|TRBV30|TRBD1
TGTGCCTGGAGTGCCGTACAGGGGGCTAGTGAGACCCAGTACTTC
CAWSAVQGASETQYF
>NA|13|TRBJ1-1|TRBV7-9|NA
TGTGCCAGCAGCTTAAAGGTGAACACTGAAGCTTTCTTT
CASSLKVNTEAFF
>NA|15|TRBJ2-5|TRBV5-1|TRBD1
TGCGCCAGCAGCTCTAGACAGGGGACCCAAGAGACCCAGTACTTC
CASSSRQGTQETQYF
>NA|14|TRBJ2-3|TRBV27|TRBD1
TGTGCCAGCAGTAGTTTGGGACAGTTGCATACGCAGTATTTT
CASSSLGQLHTQYF
>once|19|TRBJ2-3|TRBV30|NA
TGTGCCTGGAGTGCGTACATGTTTGGGACAAAAGCTAGCACAGATACGCAGTATTTT
CAWSAYMFGTKASTDTQYF
>NA|14|TRBJ1-2|TRBV29-1|TRBD1
TGCAGCGTTCAAGGAACAGGGGTTTGGTTTGGCTACACCTTC
CSVQGTGVWFGYTF
>few|15|TRBJ2-7|TRBV27|TRBD1
TGTGCCAGCAGTTTACGGACAGGTATCCCCTACGAGCAGTACTTC
CASSLRTGIPYEQYF
>NA|11|TRBJ1-5|TRBV20-1|NA
TGCAGTGCTAGTGGCGGGAGGACCCAGCATTTT
CSASGGRTQHF
>few|16|TRBJ2-7|TRBV11-3|TRBD2
TGTGCCAGCAGCCGTACCGGACTAGCGGGGGATTACGAGCAGTACTTC
CASSRTGLAGDYEQYF
>NA|16|TRBJ2-6|TRBV10-3|TRBD1
TGTGCCATCAGTGTAGACAGGGAGTCTGGGGCCAACGTCCTGACTTTC
CAISVDRESGANVLTF
>NA|14|TRBJ1-5|TRBV7-2|TRBD1
TGTGCCAGCAGCCCTTCGACAGGGGCTCAGCCCCAGCATTTT
CASSPSTGAQPQHF
>once|16|TRBJ2-5|TRBV7-2|NA
TGTGCCAGCACCCTGACGACTACCGCACGCCAAGAGACCCAGTACTTC
CASTLTTTARQETQYF
>NA|14|TRBJ1-5|TRBV15|NA
TGTGCCACCAGCAGAGATATAGATCACTCGCCCCAGCATTTT
CATSRDIDHSPQHF
>NA|15|TRBJ2-7|TRBV4-2|NA
TGTGCCAGCAGCCAAGGGCCTGGGGGGTTCGACGAGCAGTACTTC
CASSQGPGGFDEQYF